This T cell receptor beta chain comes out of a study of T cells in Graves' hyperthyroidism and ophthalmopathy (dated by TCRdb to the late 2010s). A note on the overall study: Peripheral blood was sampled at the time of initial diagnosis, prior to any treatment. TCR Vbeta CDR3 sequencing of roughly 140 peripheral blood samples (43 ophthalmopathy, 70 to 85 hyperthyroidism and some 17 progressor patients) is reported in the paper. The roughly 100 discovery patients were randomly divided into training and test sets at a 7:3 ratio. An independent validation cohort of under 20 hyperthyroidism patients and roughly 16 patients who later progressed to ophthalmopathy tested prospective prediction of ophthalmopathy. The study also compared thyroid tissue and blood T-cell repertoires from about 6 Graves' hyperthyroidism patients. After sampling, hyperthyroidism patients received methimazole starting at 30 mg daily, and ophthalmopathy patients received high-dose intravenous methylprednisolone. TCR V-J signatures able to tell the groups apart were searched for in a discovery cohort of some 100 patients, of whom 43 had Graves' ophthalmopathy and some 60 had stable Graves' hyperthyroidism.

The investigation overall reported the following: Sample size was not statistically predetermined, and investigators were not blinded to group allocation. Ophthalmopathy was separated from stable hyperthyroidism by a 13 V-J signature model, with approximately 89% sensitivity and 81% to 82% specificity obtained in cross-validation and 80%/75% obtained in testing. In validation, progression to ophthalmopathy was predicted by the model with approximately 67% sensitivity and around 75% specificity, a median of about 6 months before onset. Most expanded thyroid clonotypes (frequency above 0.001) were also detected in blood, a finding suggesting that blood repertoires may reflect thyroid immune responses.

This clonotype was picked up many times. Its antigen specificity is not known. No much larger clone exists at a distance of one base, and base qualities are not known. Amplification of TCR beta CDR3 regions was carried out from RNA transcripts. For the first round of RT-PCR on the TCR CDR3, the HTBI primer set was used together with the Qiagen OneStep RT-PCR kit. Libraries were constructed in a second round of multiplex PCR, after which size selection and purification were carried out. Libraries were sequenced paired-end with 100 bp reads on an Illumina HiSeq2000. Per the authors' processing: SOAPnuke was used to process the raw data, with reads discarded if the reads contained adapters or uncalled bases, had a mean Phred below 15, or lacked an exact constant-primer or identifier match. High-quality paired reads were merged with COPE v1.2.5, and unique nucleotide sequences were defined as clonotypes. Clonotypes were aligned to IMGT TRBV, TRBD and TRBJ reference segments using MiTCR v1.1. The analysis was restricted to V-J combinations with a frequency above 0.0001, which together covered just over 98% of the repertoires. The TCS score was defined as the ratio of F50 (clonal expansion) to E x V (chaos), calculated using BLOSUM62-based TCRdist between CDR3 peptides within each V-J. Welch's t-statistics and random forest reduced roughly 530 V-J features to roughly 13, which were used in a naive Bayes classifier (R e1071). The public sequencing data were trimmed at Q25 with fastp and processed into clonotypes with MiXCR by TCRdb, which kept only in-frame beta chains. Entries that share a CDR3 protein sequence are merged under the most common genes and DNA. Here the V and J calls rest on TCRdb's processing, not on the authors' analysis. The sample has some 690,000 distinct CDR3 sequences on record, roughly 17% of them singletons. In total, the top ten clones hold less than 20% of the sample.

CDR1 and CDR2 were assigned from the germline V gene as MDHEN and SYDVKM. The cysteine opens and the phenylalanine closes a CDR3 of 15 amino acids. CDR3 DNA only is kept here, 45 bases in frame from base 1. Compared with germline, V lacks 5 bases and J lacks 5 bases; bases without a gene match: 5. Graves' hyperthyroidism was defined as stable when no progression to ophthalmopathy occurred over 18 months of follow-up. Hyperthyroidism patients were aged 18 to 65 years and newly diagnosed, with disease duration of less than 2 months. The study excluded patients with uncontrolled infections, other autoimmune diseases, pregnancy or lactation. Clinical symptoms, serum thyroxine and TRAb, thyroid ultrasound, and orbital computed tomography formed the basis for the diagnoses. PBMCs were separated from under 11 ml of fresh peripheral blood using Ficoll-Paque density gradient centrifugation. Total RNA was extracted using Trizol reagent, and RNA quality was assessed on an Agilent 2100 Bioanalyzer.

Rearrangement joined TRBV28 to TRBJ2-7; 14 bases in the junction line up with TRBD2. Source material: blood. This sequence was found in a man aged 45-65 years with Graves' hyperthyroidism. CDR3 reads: CASSPGTSGRNEQYF. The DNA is TGTGCCAGCAGTCCCGGGACTAGCGGGAGAAACGAGCAGTACTTC.